This passage covers 32 T cell receptor beta chains from one sample sequenced in a study of post-analysis software for immune sequencing data (dated by TCRdb to about 2015). Study-wide findings and limitations: Patients showed significantly higher frequencies than controls for 4 or 5 TRBV segments, among them TRBV5-6, TRBV5-1 and TRBV20-1.

Libraries came from PCR. The data were produced on an Illumina HiSeq 2500. To reduce PCR and sequencing biases, unique molecular identifiers were built into the TCR beta cDNA libraries. The public reads were run again by TCRdb, first through fastp at Q25 and then through MiXCR, and only productive beta chains were kept. Each record represents a unique CDR3 protein, reported with the most common genes and DNA among its rows. The sample includes 250,000 to 300,000 distinct CDR3 sequences, with around 34% observed a single time. 4% to 6% of the sample is in the top ten clones. What these receptors recognize is not known. The sequenced material came from blood. The receptors originated from a girl aged 5 to 17 with multiple sclerosis.

This clonotype was picked up many times. The chain links TRBV3-1 to TRBJ2-7; 8 bases map to TRBD2. V trimming: 5 bases; J trimming: 2 bases; junction bases outside the gene matches: 5. From germline, CDR1 is LGHDT and CDR2 YNNKEL (reference sequence). The CDR3 is made up of 14 amino acids. CDR3 in DNA: TGTGCCAGCAGCAACAGCGGGAGCCCCTACGAGCAGTACTTC. Amino acids: CASSNSGSPYEQYF.

This clonotype was detected only once. It may be a read error: a sequence one base away is much more abundant. The CDR3 nucleotides are TGTGCCAGCAGCCCGCGGACAGCGTCTAAGTCCTACGAGCAGTACGTC. Translation gives CASSPRTASKSYEQYV. V gene TRBV5-5 combines with J gene TRBJ2-7, with D perhaps TRBD1 (6 bases). The CDR3 extends over 16 amino acids. V lost 4 bases, J lost 1 base, and 18 bases lay in between. Germline V lookup: CDR1 SGHKS, CDR2 YYEKEE (reference sequence).

The rearrangement joins TRBV21-1 to TRBJ2-1; the listed D gene, TRBD1, was not tested against the DNA. TRBV21-1 is a pseudogene. CDR3 size: 16 residues. CDR3 DNA sequence: TGTGCCAGCAGCGGTCGGGACAGGGGGAGGGGTGATGAGCAGTTCTTC. Translated: CASSGRDRGRGDEQFF.

Comment on this clonotype: It may be a read error: a sequence one base away is much more abundant. The chain links TRBV18 to TRBJ2-3, with TRBD1 identical over 10 bases. Germline V gene data show CDR1 as KGHSH and CDR2 as LQKENI. The CDR3 loop spans 17 amino acids. The CDR3 loop reads CASSPLQTGGGTGTQYF. The CDR3 bases are TGTGCCAGCTCACCGCTCCAGACAGGGGGCGGCACAGGTACGCAGTATTTT.

The sample holds one count of this clonotype. This chain joins TRBV7-8 and TRBJ2-7, with D unclear. CDR1 and CDR2 (germline): SGHVS, FQNEAQ. V gave up 3 bases and J gave up 5 bases, with 11 bases separating them. The CDR3 is 13 amino acids. CDR3 sequence (DNA): TGTGCCAGCAGCTTCAGTCTGATCCACGAGCAGTACTTC. Its protein product is CASSFSLIHEQYF.

The chain joins TRBV15 to TRBJ2-1; D is uncertain. V lost 0 bases and J lost 5, with 2 bases in between. Germline CDR1 is LNHNV and CDR2 is YYDKDF (reference sequence). This CDR3 spans 12 amino acids. The CDR3 coding sequence is TGTGCCACCAGCAGAGAAAACAATGAGCAGTTCTTC. It codes for CATSRENNEQFF.

This clonotype was found many times. Germline and junction disagree at one end, which may indicate a read error. V and J are TRBV6-1 and TRBJ1-1; the D is unclear. Germline lookup yields CDR1 MNHNS and CDR2 SASEGT. The CDR3 runs 14 residues. CDR3 sequence (DNA): TGTGCCAGCGGTGACCGACGGCGGGACACTGAAGCTTTCTTT. Translated, it gives CASGDRRRDTEAFF.

The chain links TRBV12-3 or TRBV12-4 to TRBJ2-1; TRBD2 matches 11 bases. Trimming cost V 4 bases and J 3 bases; bases outside gene matches: 5. This CDR3 contains 16 residues. CDR3 in DNA: TGTGCCAGCAGTTCACAGACTAGCGGGGACTACAATGAGCAGTTCTTC. Protein: CASSSQTSGDYNEQFF.

The chain combines TRBV2 with TRBJ2-3; perhaps TRBD2 as D (5 bases). In germline, CDR1 is SNHLY, CDR2 FYNNEI. V lost 6 bases and J lost 0, with 10 bases in between. The CDR3 totals 14 residues. In DNA, the CDR3 is TGTGCCAGCAGCGTAGGAGGTAGCACAGATACGCAGTATTTT. Protein sequence: CASSVGGSTDTQYF.

The chain uses TRBV6-1 and TRBJ1-2; D unresolved. CDR3 length: 14 amino acids. Germline CDR1 is MNHNS and CDR2 is SASEGT. Trimming removed 4 bases at V and 5 bases at J, with 14 bases between. The CDR3: CASSGTVAGYGYTF. CDR3 DNA sequence: TGTGCCAGCAGTGGGACCGTAGCGGGATATGGCTACACCTTC.

The chain joins TRBV6-4 to TRBJ2-3; 7 nucleotides line up with TRBD1. V gave up 3 bases and J gave up 3 bases; unmatched junction bases: 6. The CDR3 is 15 amino acids. Per the germline V gene, CDR1 is MRHNA and CDR2 is SNTAGT. Written as DNA, the CDR3 is TGTGCCAGCAGTGATCAGGGGGAAGTGACAGATACGCAGTATTTT. Amino acids: CASSDQGEVTDTQYF.

The rearrangement joins TRBV6-1 to TRBJ2-1; tentatively, D is TRBD2 (5 bases). CDR1 and CDR2 (germline): MNHNS, SASEGT. Trimming removed 2 bases at V and 1 base at J, with 12 bases between. This CDR3 has 16 residues. The CDR3 coding sequence is TGTGCCAGCAGTGAACGAACGAGCGGTTCCTACAATGAGCAGTTCTTC. Translation: CASSERTSGSYNEQFF.

On this clonotype: This may be a read error, as it is one base from a much larger clone. V gene TRBV28 combines with J gene TRBJ2-3; TRBD2 agrees at 7 bases. The V gene's germline CDR1 is MDHEN and CDR2 SYDVKM. The CDR3 extends over 13 amino acids. The CDR3 loop is CANSGTNTDTQYF. The CDR3 bases are TGTGCCAACAGTGGGACTAACACAGATACGCAGTATTTT.

Notes on this clonotype: Germline and junction disagree at one end, which may indicate a read error. The rearrangement uses TRBV20-1 and TRBJ1-1; 7 nucleotides agree with TRBD1. This CDR3 is built from 15 residues. The V gene's germline CDR1 is DFQATT and CDR2 SNEGSKA (reference sequence). The CDR3 is CNADRDSRWGTEAFF. The CDR3 DNA reads TGCAATGCTGACCGGGACAGTCGATGGGGCACTGAAGCTTTCTTT.

This chain's CDR3 is CASSLDPGGNTEAFF. CDR3 nucleotides: TGCGCCAGCAGCCTGGACCCCGGCGGGAACACTGAAGCTTTCTTT. The rearrangement uses TRBV5-1 and TRBJ1-1; D is uncertain. The CDR3 contains 15 residues. Per the germline V gene, CDR1 is SGHRS and CDR2 is YFSETQ. The ends were cut back, 4 bases at V and 1 base at J, with 14 bases in the middle.

J is TRBJ2-7 and V is TRBV20-1, with 10 bases lining up with TRBD2. CDR1 and CDR2 (germline): DFQATT, SNEGSKA (reference sequence). With 4 bases clipped from V and 1 base from J, the junction kept 4 bases outside the gene matches. CDR3 length: 14 residues. The CDR3 coding sequence is TGCAGTGCTACTAGCGGGAGCCAATCCTACGAGCAGTACTTC. This translates into CSATSGSQSYEQYF.

This clonotype came up many times. The chain joins TRBV6-1 to TRBJ2-1; 9 nucleotides line up with TRBD2. The CDR3 is 16 amino acids. Germline V gives CDR1 MNHNS, CDR2 SASEGT. V was pared by 3 bases and J by 10 bases, with 13 bases of the junction left unmatched. The CDR3 DNA reads TGTGCCAGCAGTGAGCCCCTAGCGGGAAAATCACAGGAGCAGTTCTTC. It codes for CASSEPLAGKSQEQFF.

V usage is TRBV20-1 and J usage is TRBJ2-4; 7 bases align to TRBD1. Trimming at V came to 3 bases and at J to 7 bases, leaving 3 bases not matched to a gene. The CDR3 totals 12 residues. Per germline, CDR1 DFQATT and CDR2 SNEGSKA (reference sequence). DNA of the CDR3: TGCAGTGCTAGGGGGACAGATAACATTCAGTACTTC. The encoded protein is CSARGTDNIQYF.

This clonotype was detected only a few times. The chain couples TRBV7-9 to TRBJ1-1, with a weak D call TRBD1 (6 bases). Germline V gene sequence: CDR1 SEHNR, CDR2 FQNEAQ (reference sequence). V was clipped by 4 bases and J by 6 bases, with 15 bases between them. This CDR3 has 14 amino acids. CDR3 protein: CASSSARGWPEAFF. CDR3 coding DNA: TGTGCCAGCAGCTCGGCCAGGGGTTGGCCTGAAGCTTTCTTT.

The table lists this clonotype with many counts. CDR3 in amino acids: CASSLRSTTDTQYF. The CDR3 DNA reads TGTGCCAGCAGCTTAAGGAGTACCACAGATACGCAGTATTTT. The chain employs TRBV7-2 and TRBJ2-3; D remains unclear. Germline values: CDR1 SGHTA, CDR2 FQGNSA. V was pared by 2 bases and J by 2 bases, with 8 bases between. This CDR3 contains 14 residues.

V and J are TRBV6-1 and TRBJ2-1; possibly TRBD2 for D (6 bases). The CDR3 covers 13 residues. Germline V lookup: CDR1 MNHNS, CDR2 SASEGT. V was pared by 4 bases and J by 4 bases, with 8 bases between. CDR3 DNA: TGTGCCAGCAGTGTAGCGGTATACAATGAGCAGTTCTTC. Amino acid sequence: CASSVAVYNEQFF.

Many counts were recorded for this clonotype. The CDR3 DNA reads as TGTGCCAGCAGCCGAATAGCGGGAGGGAGTTACAATGAGCAGTTCTTC. It is translated as CASSRIAGGSYNEQFF. V gene TRBV27 combines with J gene TRBJ2-1; 11 bases are a match to TRBD2. From germline, CDR1 is MNHEY and CDR2 SMNVEV (reference sequence). The CDR3 loop spans 16 amino acids. V shed 6 bases and J 4 bases; nucleotides not matched to a gene: 8.

The sample holds a few counts of this clonotype. The junction departs from the called germline gene at one end, perhaps through a read error. V and J are TRBV6-1 and TRBJ2-1; the D is unclear. The CDR3 runs to 15 residues. Germline V lookup: CDR1 MNHNS, CDR2 SASEGT. The CDR3 DNA reads TGTGCCAGCAGTGAATTTCATAGCTCCTACAATGGGCAGTTCTTC. Its translation is CASSEFHSSYNGQFF.

This clonotype was counted at least ten times. The chain carries TRBV5-6 and TRBJ1-1; no clear D. Germline values: CDR1 SGHDT, CDR2 YYEEEE. Trimming shortened V by 4 bases and J by 1 base, and 8 bases separated the two germline ends. CDR3 length equals 13 residues. CDR3 amino acids: CASSVRGNTEAFF. The CDR3 bases are TGTGCCAGCAGCGTGCGGGGGAACACTGAAGCTTTCTTT.

For the CDR3, the DNA is TGTGCCAGCAGTTTCCCTCCAGGCGGGGTTCCGGAGACCCAGTACTTC. It is translated as CASSFPPGGVPETQYF. The chain links TRBV12-3 or TRBV12-4 to TRBJ2-5; a weak D match, TRBD2 (6 bases). Trimming removed 3 bases at V and 5 bases at J, with 19 bases between. The CDR3 sequence is 16 residues long.

This clonotype was detected ten times or more. The chain links TRBV7-9 to TRBJ2-1; D remains unclear. The germline V and J ends were trimmed by 4 bases and 7 bases, with 8 bases remaining between them. Germline values: CDR1 SEHNR, CDR2 FQNEAQ (reference sequence). This CDR3 has 12 residues. This CDR3 is CASSSDLNEQFF. Here the CDR3 DNA reads TGTGCCAGCAGCTCTGACTTAAATGAGCAGTTCTTC.

The rearrangement joins TRBV12-3 or TRBV12-4 to TRBJ1-5; D remains unclear. V lost 5 bases and J lost 5, with 10 bases in between. This CDR3 contains 13 residues. The chain's CDR3 is CASSGRRDQPQHF. The CDR3 bases are TGTGCCAGCAGTGGGCGACGGGATCAGCCCCAGCATTTT.

Regarding this clonotype: One end of the junction fails to match germline, which may point to a read error. This chain connects TRBV5-5 to TRBJ2-7, with D possibly being TRBD2 (6 bases). The CDR3 contains 17 residues. The germline gives CDR1 SGHKS, CDR2 YYEKEE (reference sequence). The CDR3 nucleotides read TGTGCCGGCAGCTTCCGGGCGAGCGGGCTGCTCTCCTACGAGCAGTACTTC. Translation gives CAGSFRASGLLSYEQYF.

In its sample, this clonotype was seen many times. The chain couples TRBV12-3 or TRBV12-4 to TRBJ2-3; 7 bases map to TRBD2. This CDR3 contains 15 residues. Trimming removed 2 bases from V and 3 bases from J; junction bases left unmatched: 5. CDR3 in DNA: TGTGCCAGCAGTTTAATGGGACTAACGACAGATACGCAGTATTTT. It codes for CASSLMGLTTDTQYF.

V and J are TRBV7-2 and TRBJ2-1; unclear D gene. CDR1 and CDR2 from the germline V gene are SGHTA and FQGNSA. The CDR3 sequence is 15 residues long. The germline V and J ends were trimmed by 8 bases and 1 base, with 15 bases remaining between them. The CDR3 loop is CASSPMGPSYNEQFF. The CDR3 bases are TGTGCCAGCTCGCCGATGGGCCCTTCCTACAATGAGCAGTTCTTC. Full variable domain (missing parts from reference TRBV7-2 and TRBJ2-1): GAGVSQSPSNKVTEKGKDVELRCDPISGHTALYWYRQSLGQGLEFLIYFQGNSAPDKSGLPSDRFSAERTGGSVSTLTIQRTQQEDSAVYLCASSPMGPSYNEQFFGPGTRLTVL.

CDR3 protein: CASKALTGTTDTQYF. DNA of the CDR3: TGCGCCAGCAAAGCTCTGACGGGAACGACAGATACGCAGTATTTT. This chain connects TRBV4-1 to TRBJ2-3, with D possibly matching TRBD2 (5 bases). Trimming stripped 7 bases from V and 3 bases from J, with 17 bases between. The CDR3 sequence is 15 residues long. The germline V gene encodes CDR1 MGHRA and CDR2 YSYEKL.

This clonotype was observed a handful of times. The chain employs TRBV5-5 and TRBJ2-2; 7 bases fit TRBD2. CDR3 length equals 15 residues. Germline trimming cut 4 bases from V and 7 bases from J; bases unmatched to any gene: 10. Germline CDR1 and CDR2: SGHKS and YYEKEE (reference sequence). CDR3 DNA: TGTGCCAGCAGCCCGCCGGGTCCGGGAGGCGGGGAGCTGTTTTTT. Translating it yields CASSPPGPGGGELFF.